Listed here is a single T cell receptor (beta chain). Its target is not known. This record belongs to a study of cytomegalovirus exposure and HLA in healthy donors. General study points: TCR beta V- and J-gene trimming was later associated with a missense DCLRE1C variant. Several V segments, TRBV6-2 and TRBV6-3 among them, could not be told apart and were dropped. Despite most TCR sequences being rare, some public TCRs occurred in many donors.

V lost 5 bases and J lost 10, with 17 bases in between. Germline loops: CDR1 SNHLY, CDR2 FYNNEI. The CDR3 length is 14 residues. Primers included in the PCR were 60 Vbeta and 13 Jbeta primers. Authors' processing steps: Among the unique TCR beta chains that a later analysis counted, about 81 million in all, roughly 11 million were shared. Assay used: immunoSEQ multiplex PCR; TCRdb lists only in-frame clones, some missing. The DNA gave D and trimming, while V, J and clone size come from that table. The sample carries about 160,000 clones, roughly 81% recorded once. The TCR originated in a woman aged 45 to 65 in good health and CMV-seronegative. This chain links TRBV2 with TRBJ1-4, with D maybe TRBD1 (6 bases). The sample taken for sequencing was PBMCs. CDR3: CASSLGQGGGKLFF. Written as DNA, the CDR3 is TGTGCCAGCAGTCTGGGCCAAGGGGGGGGAAAACTGTTTTTT.